Below, 5 T cell receptor beta chains from the same sample are listed, as sequenced in a study of response to subunit inactivated influenza vaccine. TCRdb re-analysed the RT-PCR reads in MiXCR, keeping a single row per CDR3 protein. The table records about 700,000 distinct CDR3 sequences, 14% of them present only once. This specimen consisted of PBMCs from blood, obtained 14 days before vaccination. The receptors stem from a man aged 50 to 60 who received an inactivated influenza vaccine.

The chain has TRBV5-1 and TRBJ2-2; D is unclear. V was cut by 4 bases and J by 1 base, with 5 bases left in between. There are 13 residues in the CDR3. CDR1 and CDR2 (germline): SGHRS, YFSETQ. The CDR3 DNA reads TGCGCCAGCAGCGATGTGAACACCGGGGAGCTGTTTTTT. The encoded protein is CASSDVNTGELFF.

The genes are TRBV13 and TRBJ1-2, with D hard to call. Germline CDR1 and CDR2: PRHDT and FYEKMQ (reference sequence). The CDR3 length is 14 residues. Trimming took 7 bases from V and 2 from J, leaving 14 bases between them. This chain's CDR3 is CASTLEGVNYGYTF. In nucleotides, the CDR3 is TGTGCCAGCACCTTGGAGGGTGTAAACTATGGCTACACCTTC.

The chain uses TRBV28 and TRBJ2-7, with D possibly being TRBD1 (6 bases). The germline V gene has CDR1 MDHEN and CDR2 SYDVKM. CDR3 length: 14 amino acids. V shed 3 bases and J shed 3 bases, with 12 bases lying between them. The CDR3 sequence is CASSFQTGLYEQYF. CDR3 DNA: TGTGCCAGCAGTTTCCAGACAGGTCTCTACGAGCAGTACTTC.

The gene calls are TRBV18 and TRBJ2-1; 7 positions match TRBD1. Unmatched junction bases numbered 12, after V lost 3 bases and J lost 10 bases. The CDR3 length is 15 residues. Germline V gene data show CDR1 as KGHSH and CDR2 as LQKENI. CDR3 DNA: TGTGCCAGCTCACCGCATCAGGGGGTTCAGGGCGAGCAGTTCTTC. It is translated as CASSPHQGVQGEQFF.

The J gene is TRBJ2-5, the V gene TRBV12-3 or TRBV12-4, with a possible D match to TRBD1 (5 bases). The CDR3 spans 14 residues. Trimming removed 8 bases from V and 3 bases from J, with 16 bases in between. CDR3 residues: CASVLGQDKETQYF. The CDR3 DNA is TGTGCCAGCGTGCTCGGGCAGGACAAAGAGACCCAGTACTTC.